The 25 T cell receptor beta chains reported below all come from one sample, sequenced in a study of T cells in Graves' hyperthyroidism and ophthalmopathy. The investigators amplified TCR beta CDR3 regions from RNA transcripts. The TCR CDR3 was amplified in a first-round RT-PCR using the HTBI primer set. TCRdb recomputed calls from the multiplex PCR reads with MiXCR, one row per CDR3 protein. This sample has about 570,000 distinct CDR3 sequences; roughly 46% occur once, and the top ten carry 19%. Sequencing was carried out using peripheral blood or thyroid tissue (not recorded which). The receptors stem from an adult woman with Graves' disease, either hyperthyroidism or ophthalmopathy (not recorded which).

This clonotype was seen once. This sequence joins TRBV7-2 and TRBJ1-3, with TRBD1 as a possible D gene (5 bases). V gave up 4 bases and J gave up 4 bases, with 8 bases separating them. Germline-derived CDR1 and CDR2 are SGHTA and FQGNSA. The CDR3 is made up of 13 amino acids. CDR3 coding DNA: TGTGCCAGCAGCTGGGGACTCGGAAACACCATATATTTT. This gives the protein CASSWGLGNTIYF.

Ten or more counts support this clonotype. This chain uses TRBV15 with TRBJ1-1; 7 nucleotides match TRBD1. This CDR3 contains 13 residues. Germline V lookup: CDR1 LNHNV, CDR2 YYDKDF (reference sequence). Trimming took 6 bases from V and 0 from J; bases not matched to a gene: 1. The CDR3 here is CATRTGLNTEAFF. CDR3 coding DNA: TGTGCCACCAGGACAGGGCTGAACACTGAAGCTTTCTTT.

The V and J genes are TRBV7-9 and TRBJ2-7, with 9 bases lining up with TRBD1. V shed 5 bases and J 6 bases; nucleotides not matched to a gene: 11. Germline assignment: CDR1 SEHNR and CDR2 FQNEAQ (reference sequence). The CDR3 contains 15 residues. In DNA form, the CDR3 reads TGTGCCAGCAGCCCATGGGACAGGGCCATCGCCGAGCAGTACTTC. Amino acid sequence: CASSPWDRAIAEQYF. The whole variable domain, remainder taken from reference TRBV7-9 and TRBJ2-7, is DTGVSQNPRHKITKRGQNVTFRCDPISEHNRLYWYRQTLGQGPEFLTYFQNEAQLEKSRLLSDRFSAERPKGSFSTLEIQRTEQGDSAMYLCASSPWDRAIAEQYFGPGTRLTVT.

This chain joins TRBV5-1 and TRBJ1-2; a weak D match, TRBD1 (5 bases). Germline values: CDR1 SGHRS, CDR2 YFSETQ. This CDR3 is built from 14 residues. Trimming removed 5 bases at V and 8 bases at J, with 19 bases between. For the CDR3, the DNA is TGCGCCAGCAGACAGGCCGAGGCAGAAGAGGGCTACACCTTC. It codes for CASRQAEAEEGYTF.

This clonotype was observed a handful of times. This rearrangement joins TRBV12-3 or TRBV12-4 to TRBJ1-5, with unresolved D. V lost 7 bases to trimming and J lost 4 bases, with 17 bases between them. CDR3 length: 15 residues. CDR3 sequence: CASTKNASGNQPQHF. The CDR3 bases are TGTGCCAGCACCAAAAACGCAAGCGGTAATCAGCCCCAGCATTTT.

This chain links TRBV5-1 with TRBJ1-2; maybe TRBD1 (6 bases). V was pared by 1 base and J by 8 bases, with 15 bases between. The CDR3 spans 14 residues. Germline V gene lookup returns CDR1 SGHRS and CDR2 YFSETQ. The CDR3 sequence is CASSLLGGTGGYTF. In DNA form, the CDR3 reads TGCGCCAGCAGCTTGCTGGGGGGCACGGGAGGCTACACCTTC. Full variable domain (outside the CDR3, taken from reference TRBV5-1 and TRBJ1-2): KAGVTQTPRYLIKTRGQQVTLSCSPISGHRSVSWYQQTPGQGLQFLFEYFSETQRNKGNFPGRFSGRQFSNSRSEMNVSTLELGDSALYLCASSLLGGTGGYTFGSGTRLTVV.

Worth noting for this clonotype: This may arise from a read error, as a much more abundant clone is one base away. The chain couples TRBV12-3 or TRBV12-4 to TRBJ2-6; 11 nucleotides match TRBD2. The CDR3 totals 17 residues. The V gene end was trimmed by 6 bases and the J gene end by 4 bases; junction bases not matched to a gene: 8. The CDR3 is CASREASGRSGANVLTF. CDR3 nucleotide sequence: TGTGCCAGCAGGGAGGCTAGCGGGAGGTCAGGGGCCAACGTCCTGACTTTC.

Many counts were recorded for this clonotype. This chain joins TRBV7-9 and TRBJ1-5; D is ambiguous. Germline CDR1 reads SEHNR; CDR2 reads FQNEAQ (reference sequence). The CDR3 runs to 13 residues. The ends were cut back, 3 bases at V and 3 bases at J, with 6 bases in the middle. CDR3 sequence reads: CASSFGLNQPQHF. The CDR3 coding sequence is TGTGCCAGCAGCTTCGGTCTCAATCAGCCCCAGCATTTT.

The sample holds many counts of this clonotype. The CDR3 DNA reads TGTGCCAGCAGCCCAGCCCGGGGATCTCGCTACGAGCAGTACTTC. The encoded protein is CASSPARGSRYEQYF. V usage is TRBV7-8 and J usage is TRBJ2-7; the D gene is possibly TRBD2 (5 bases). The germline V gene encodes CDR1 SGHVS and CDR2 FQNEAQ. The CDR3 runs 15 residues. Trimming cost V 5 bases and J 3 bases, with 17 bases left between them.

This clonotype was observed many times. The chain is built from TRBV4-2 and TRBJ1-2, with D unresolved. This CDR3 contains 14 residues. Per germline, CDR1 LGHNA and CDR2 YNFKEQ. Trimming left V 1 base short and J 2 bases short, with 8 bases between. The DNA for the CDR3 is TGTGCCAGCAGCCAAGTCCCGGGGAACTATGGCTACACCTTC. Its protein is CASSQVPGNYGYTF.

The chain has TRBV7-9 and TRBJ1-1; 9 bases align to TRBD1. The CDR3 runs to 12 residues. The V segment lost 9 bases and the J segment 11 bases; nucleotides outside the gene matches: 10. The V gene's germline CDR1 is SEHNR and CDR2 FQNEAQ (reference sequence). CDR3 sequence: CASSKEQGAAFF. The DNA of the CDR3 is TGTGCCAGTAGTAAAGAACAGGGGGCGGCTTTCTTT. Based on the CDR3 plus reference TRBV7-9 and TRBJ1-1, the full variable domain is DTGVSQNPRHKITKRGQNVTFRCDPISEHNRLYWYRQTLGQGPEFLTYFQNEAQLEKSRLLSDRFSAERPKGSFSTLEIQRTEQGDSAMYLCASSKEQGAAFFGQGTRLTVV.

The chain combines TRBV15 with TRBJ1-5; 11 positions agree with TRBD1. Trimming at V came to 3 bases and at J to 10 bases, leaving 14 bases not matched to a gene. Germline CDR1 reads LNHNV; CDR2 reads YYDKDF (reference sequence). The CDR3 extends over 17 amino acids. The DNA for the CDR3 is TGTGCCACCAGCAGCGGCGGAGGGGACAGGGGGAATTCACCCCAGCATTTT. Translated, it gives CATSSGGGDRGNSPQHF.

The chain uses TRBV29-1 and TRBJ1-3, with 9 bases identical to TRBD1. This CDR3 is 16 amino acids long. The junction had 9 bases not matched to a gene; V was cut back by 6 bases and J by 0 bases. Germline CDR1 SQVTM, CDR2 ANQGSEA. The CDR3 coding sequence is TGCAGCGTCGCCGGGACAGGGACATCCTCTGGAAACACCATATATTTT. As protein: CSVAGTGTSSGNTIYF.

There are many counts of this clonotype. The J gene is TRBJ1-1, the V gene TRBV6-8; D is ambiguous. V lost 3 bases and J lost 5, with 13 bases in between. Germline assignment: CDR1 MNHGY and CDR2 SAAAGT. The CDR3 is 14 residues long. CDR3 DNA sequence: TGTGCCAGCAGTTATTCGGACTGGGGTACTGAAGCTTTCTTT. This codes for CASSYSDWGTEAFF.

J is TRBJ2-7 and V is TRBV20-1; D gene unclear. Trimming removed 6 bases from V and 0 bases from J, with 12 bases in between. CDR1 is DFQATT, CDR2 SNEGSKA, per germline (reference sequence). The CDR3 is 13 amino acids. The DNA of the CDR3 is TGCAGTGCCACTACACCAGTCTCCTACGAGCAGTACTTC. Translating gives CSATTPVSYEQYF.

In DNA, the CDR3 is TGCGCCAGCAGCTTTCGGACCGAGCCCACCGGGGAGCTGTTTTTT. This sequence encodes CASSFRTEPTGELFF. The chain links TRBV5-1 to TRBJ2-2; D call uncertain. CDR1 SGHRS and CDR2 YFSETQ come from the germline V gene. The CDR3 length is 15 residues. Between the trimmed V and J ends, which lost 2 bases and 4 bases, there was a span of 12 bases. The complete variable domain, with remaining parts taken from reference TRBV5-1 and TRBJ2-2, reads KAGVTQTPRYLIKTRGQQVTLSCSPISGHRSVSWYQQTPGQGLQFLFEYFSETQRNKGNFPGRFSGRQFSNSRSEMNVSTLELGDSALYLCASSFRTEPTGELFFGEGSRLTVL.

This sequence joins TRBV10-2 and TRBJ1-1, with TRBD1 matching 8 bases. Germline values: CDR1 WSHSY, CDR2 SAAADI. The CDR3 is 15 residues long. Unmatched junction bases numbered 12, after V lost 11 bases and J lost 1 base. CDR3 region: CAVRETGEPNTEAFF. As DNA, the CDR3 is TGCGCCGTACGGGAGACAGGGGAACCGAACACTGAAGCTTTCTTT.

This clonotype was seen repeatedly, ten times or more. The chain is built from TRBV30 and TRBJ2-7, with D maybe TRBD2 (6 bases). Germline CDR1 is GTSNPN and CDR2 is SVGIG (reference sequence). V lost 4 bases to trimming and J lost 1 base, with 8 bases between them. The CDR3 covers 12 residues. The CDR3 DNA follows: TGTGCCTGGACCGGGGGATCCTACGAGCAGTACTTC. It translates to CAWTGGSYEQYF.

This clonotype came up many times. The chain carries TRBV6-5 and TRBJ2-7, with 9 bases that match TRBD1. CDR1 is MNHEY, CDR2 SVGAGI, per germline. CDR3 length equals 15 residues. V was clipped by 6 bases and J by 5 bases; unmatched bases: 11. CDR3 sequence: CASSWTNRGHDEQYF. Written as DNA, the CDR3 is TGTGCCAGCAGCTGGACGAACAGGGGGCACGACGAGCAGTACTTC.

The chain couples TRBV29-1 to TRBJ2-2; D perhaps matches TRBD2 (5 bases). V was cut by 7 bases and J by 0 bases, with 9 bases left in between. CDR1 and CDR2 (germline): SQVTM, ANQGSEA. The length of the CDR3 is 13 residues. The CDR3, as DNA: TGCAGCGGAGGGCAGACGAACACCGGGGAGCTGTTTTTT. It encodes CSGGQTNTGELFF.

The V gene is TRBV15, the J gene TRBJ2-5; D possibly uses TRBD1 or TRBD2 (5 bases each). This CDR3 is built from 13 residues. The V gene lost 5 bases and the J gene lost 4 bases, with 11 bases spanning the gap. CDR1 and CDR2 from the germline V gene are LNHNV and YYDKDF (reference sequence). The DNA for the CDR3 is TGTGCCACCAGCCGAGGGGTCGTAGAGACCCAGTACTTC. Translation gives CATSRGVVETQYF.

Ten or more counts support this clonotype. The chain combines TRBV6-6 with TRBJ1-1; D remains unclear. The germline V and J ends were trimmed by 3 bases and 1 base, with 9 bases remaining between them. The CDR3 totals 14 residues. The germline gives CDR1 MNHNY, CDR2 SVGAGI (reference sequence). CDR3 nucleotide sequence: TGTGCCAGCAGTTATACGAGGAAGAACACTGAAGCTTTCTTT. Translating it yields CASSYTRKNTEAFF.

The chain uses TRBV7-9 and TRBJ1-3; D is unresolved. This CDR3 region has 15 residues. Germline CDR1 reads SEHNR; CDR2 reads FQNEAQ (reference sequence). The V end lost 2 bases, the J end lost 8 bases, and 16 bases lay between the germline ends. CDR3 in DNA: TGTGCCAGCAGCTTATCCCCCGGCTATGGCTACACCATATATTTT. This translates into CASSLSPGYGYTIYF.

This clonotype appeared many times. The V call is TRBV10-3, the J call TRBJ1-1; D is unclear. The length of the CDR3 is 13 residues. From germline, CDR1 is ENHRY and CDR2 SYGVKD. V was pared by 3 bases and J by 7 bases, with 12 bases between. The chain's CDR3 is CAISDNRAVEAFF. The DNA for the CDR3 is TGTGCCATCAGTGACAACCGGGCCGTTGAAGCTTTCTTT.

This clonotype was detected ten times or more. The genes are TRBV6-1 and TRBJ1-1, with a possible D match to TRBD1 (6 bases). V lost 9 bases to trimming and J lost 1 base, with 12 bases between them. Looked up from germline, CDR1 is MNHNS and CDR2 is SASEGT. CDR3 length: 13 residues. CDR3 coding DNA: TGTGCCAGTATACAGGGAACGAACACTGAAGCTTTCTTT. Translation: CASIQGTNTEAFF.